This T cell receptor beta chain was observed in a study of T-cell reconstitution after alpha-beta-depleted transplantation in children. This CDR3 has 13 amino acids. The trim removed 5 bases at V and 7 bases at J, leaving 6 bases unmatched. Construction of the TCRbeta library involved unique molecular identifiers. TCRdb re-called the PCR reads through MiXCR, storing one row per CDR3 protein. The sample holds 300,000 to 400,000 distinct CDR3 sequences; around 25% are singletons and the top ten take 10% to 11%. This clonotype appeared a few times. The gene calls are TRBV12-3 or TRBV12-4 and TRBJ2-7; TRBD2 aligns across 9 bases. The sample consisted of PBMCs, mostly from graft donor cells, taken 180 days after TCRalphabeta/CD19-depleted stem cell transplant. The sequence was obtained from a male patient between 10 and 17 years old who had a stem cell transplant for acute lymphoblastic leukemia, so the T cells may come from the graft donor. In DNA, the CDR3 is TGTGCCAGCAGTCCTGGACTAGCGTGGGAGCAGTACTTC. Protein: CASSPGLAWEQYF.